The 16 T cell receptor beta chains below were found in one sample sequenced in a study of T cell repertoires in cytomegalovirus infection. No antigen is known for these receptors. TCRdb re-called the reads with MiXCR, one entry per CDR3 protein. The profile covers fewer than 1,000,000 distinct CDR3 sequences, with more than 25% appearing a single time and more than 13% taken by the ten largest. This material consisted of cultured CD8+ T cells from PBMCs, taken from culture after CMV antigen stimulation. Receptor source: a human donor in good health (CMV status not recorded). Some clones in this sample may be carry-over from other donors' samples.

This chain links TRBV5-6 with TRBJ2-1, with 7 bases identical to TRBD1. In germline, CDR1 is SGHDT, CDR2 YYEEEE. Unmatched junction bases numbered 10, after V lost 3 bases and J lost 13 bases. The CDR3 runs to 13 residues. CDR3 DNA sequence: TGTGCCAGCAGCTGGGGGTTAACAGGGGCTCAGTTCTTC. Protein: CASSWGLTGAQFF.

The chain recombines TRBV10-3 with TRBJ1-1; TRBD1 is a possible D gene (5 bases). The length of the CDR3 is 15 residues. Per germline, CDR1 ENHRY and CDR2 SYGVKD. V was cut by 4 bases and J by 4 bases, with 16 bases left in between. The CDR3, as DNA: TGTGCCATCAGTGTAAGATCAGGGTTAGCCACTGAAGCTTTCTTT. Protein product: CAISVRSGLATEAFF.

This clonotype was seen at least ten times. The chain recombines TRBV7-9 with TRBJ1-4, with no clear D. V was trimmed by 1 base and J by 6 bases, leaving 0 bases between them. Germline-derived CDR1 and CDR2 are SEHNR and FQNEAQ (reference sequence). There are 11 residues in the CDR3. The CDR3 region is CASSLDEKLFF. The CDR3 DNA sequence: TGTGCCAGCAGCTTAGATGAAAAACTGTTTTTT.

This clonotype has just a few counts. This chain connects TRBV10-3 to TRBJ2-2, with TRBD1 matching over 7 bases. This CDR3 is 16 amino acids long. Germline V CDR1 and CDR2: ENHRY, SYGVKD. The V and J ends lost 6 bases and 4 bases, in that order; junction bases with no gene match: 11. The CDR3 protein is CAIRDPDRVRTGELFF. The DNA for the CDR3 is TGTGCCATCAGAGACCCCGACAGGGTTCGCACCGGGGAGCTGTTTTTT.

The chain carries TRBV12-3 or TRBV12-4 and TRBJ2-3, with 7 bases lining up with TRBD2. Trimming took 3 bases from V and 0 from J; bases not matched to a gene: 9. The CDR3 has 17 amino acids. The CDR3 spells CASSFPPGRASTDTQYF. Written as DNA, the CDR3 is TGTGCCAGCAGTTTCCCCCCGGGGAGGGCGAGCACAGATACGCAGTATTTT.

This chain joins TRBV11-2 and TRBJ2-7; D assignment may be TRBD1 or TRBD2 (5 bases each). Trimming removed 6 bases from V and 5 bases from J, with 11 bases in between. CDR3 size: 12 residues. From germline, CDR1 is SGHAT and CDR2 FQNNGV. CDR3 sequence reads: CASSSRDHEQYV. CDR3 nucleotides: TGTGCCAGCAGTTCCAGGGACCACGAGCAGTACGTC.

At least ten counts were recorded for this clonotype. The V and J genes are TRBV7-9 and TRBJ2-1; D unclear. Trimming took off 2 bases at V and 9 bases at J, with 5 bases between the two ends. The CDR3 loop spans 11 amino acids. Germline CDR1 is SEHNR and CDR2 is FQNEAQ (reference sequence). Written as DNA, the CDR3 is TGTGCCAGCAGCTTATGGGGTGAGCAGTTCTTC. The encoded protein is CASSLWGEQFF.

The V and J genes are TRBV20-1 and TRBJ1-5; D gene uncertain. V was shortened by 0 bases and J by 2 bases, with 14 bases between the two germline ends. This CDR3 has 16 residues. Per the germline V gene, CDR1 is DFQATT and CDR2 is SNEGSKA (reference sequence). The CDR3 spells CSARDFTSQGNQPQHF. DNA of the CDR3: TGCAGTGCTAGAGATTTTACTAGCCAGGGCAATCAGCCCCAGCATTTT.

This clonotype was counted at least ten times. This chain connects TRBV7-2 to TRBJ2-3; TRBD1 agrees at 9 bases. Per germline, CDR1 SGHTA and CDR2 FQGNSA. This CDR3 comprises 18 residues. Losses at the gene ends were 4 bases for V and 1 base for J; bases not matched to a gene: 12. The CDR3 region has the DNA TGTGCCAGCAGCTACCAACCGGGGGGACAGGGCGGCACAGATACGCAGTATTTT. Protein sequence: CASSYQPGGQGGTDTQYF. Full variable domain (rest looked up from reference TRBV7-2 and TRBJ2-3): GAGVSQSPSNKVTEKGKDVELRCDPISGHTALYWYRQSLGQGLEFLIYFQGNSAPDKSGLPSDRFSAERTGGSVSTLTIQRTQQEDSAVYLCASSYQPGGQGGTDTQYFGPGTRLTVL.

The rearrangement uses TRBV20-1 and TRBJ1-3; D gene ambiguous. The germline V gene encodes CDR1 DFQATT and CDR2 SNEGSKA (reference sequence). CDR3 length: 12 residues. V lost 4 bases to trimming and J lost 2 bases, with 6 bases between them. CDR3 sequence reads: CSAMAAGNTIYF. Written as DNA, the CDR3 is TGCAGTGCTATGGCAGCTGGAAACACCATATATTTT.

This clonotype was recorded only once. The chain employs TRBV20-1 and TRBJ2-7; the D is unclear. V was pared by 3 bases and J by 0 bases, with 18 bases between. Germline V gene sequence: CDR1 DFQATT, CDR2 SNEGSKA (reference sequence). This CDR3 has 16 amino acids. The CDR3 DNA is TGCAGTGCTAGTTTTGGCGGCCGAAGGAGCTCCTACGAGCAGTACTTC. Its protein product is CSASFGGRRSSYEQYF.

This clonotype has just a few counts. A read error may produce the germline difference seen at one junction end. The chain couples TRBV20-1 to TRBJ2-4, with unresolved D. This CDR3 has 11 amino acids. Germline V gene lookup returns CDR1 DFQATT and CDR2 SNEGSKA (reference sequence). CDR3 in DNA: TGCAGTGCTAGGAACAAAAATATTCAGTACTTC. Amino acid sequence: CSARNKNIQYF.

The V and J genes are TRBV5-1 and TRBJ2-3; D is ambiguous. The germline V and J ends were trimmed by 0 bases and 2 bases, with 7 bases remaining between them. The V gene's germline CDR1 is SGHRS and CDR2 YFSETQ. The CDR3 extends over 14 amino acids. The CDR3 spells CASSLGRDTDTQYF. CDR3 bases: TGCGCCAGCAGCTTGGGCCGAGACACAGATACGCAGTATTTT.

This clonotype was recorded at least ten times. The rearrangement links TRBV7-6 to TRBJ1-5, with D perhaps TRBD1 (5 bases). The CDR3 is made up of 16 amino acids. Germline V gives CDR1 SGHVS, CDR2 FNYEAQ. V was cut by 4 bases and J by 0 bases, with 13 bases left in between. CDR3 coding DNA: TGTGCCAGCAGCTCCTCGGACACCTATAGCAATCAGCCCCAGCATTTT. As protein: CASSSSDTYSNQPQHF.

This clonotype showed up just a few times. The chain couples TRBV7-8 to TRBJ2-1; TRBD2 might be the D (5 bases). Trimming pared 1 base from V and 4 bases from J, leaving 14 bases between. CDR3 length: 16 residues. Germline V gene sequence: CDR1 SGHVS, CDR2 FQNEAQ. The CDR3 sequence: CASSLDLATTYNEQFF. CDR3 DNA: TGTGCCAGCAGCTTAGACCTAGCTACAACATACAATGAGCAGTTCTTC.

This clonotype showed up many times. The rearrangement links TRBV7-9 to TRBJ2-1, with TRBD2 matching 8 bases. There are 12 residues in the CDR3. In germline, CDR1 is SEHNR, CDR2 FQNEAQ (reference sequence). Germline trimming cut 5 bases from V and 10 bases from J; bases unmatched to any gene: 4. CDR3: CASSQRGIEQFF. CDR3 bases: TGTGCCAGCAGCCAGCGGGGGATCGAGCAGTTCTTC.